One and the same sample provided the 12 T cell receptor beta chains below, sequenced in a study of blood T cell repertoires in COVID-19. Sequenced by immunoSEQ multiplex PCR; TCRdb stores in-frame clones only, minus some. The sample yields approximately 89,000 clones, more than 60% seen once. The sequenced sample consisted of peripheral blood. The receptors here all came from a human donor in a cohort sampled during active COVID-19.

The chain joins TRBV5-1 to TRBJ1-5; 7 bases map to TRBD1. After removal of 0 bases from V and 0 bases from J, the junction contained 3 bases not matched to a gene. CDR1 and CDR2 from the germline V gene are SGHRS and YFSETQ. The CDR3 totals 16 residues. The chain's CDR3 is CASSLGAGGSNQPQHF. In DNA form, the CDR3 reads TGCGCCAGCAGCTTGGGCGCAGGGGGTAGCAATCAGCCCCAGCATTTT.

The chain carries TRBV10-1 and TRBJ1-4, with 10 bases lining up with TRBD1. The CDR3 loop spans 15 amino acids. In germline, CDR1 is WNHNN, CDR2 SYGVQD (reference sequence). The V segment lost 6 bases and the J segment 8 bases; nucleotides outside the gene matches: 9. The DNA for the CDR3 is TGCGCCAGCAGAGAATCTGGGACAGGGGTCGAAAAACTGTTTTTT. Translating it yields CASRESGTGVEKLFF.

This clone was recorded once. This chain connects TRBV5-4 to TRBJ2-4; 8 bases map to TRBD1. CDR3 length: 16 amino acids. After removal of 0 bases from V and 2 bases from J, the junction contained 4 bases not matched to a gene. In germline, CDR1 is SGHNT, CDR2 YYREEE (reference sequence). The chain's CDR3 is CASSLGTGQTKNIQYF. CDR3 coding DNA: TGTGCCAGCAGCTTGGGGACAGGGCAAACCAAAAACATTCAGTACTTC.

The CDR3 sequence: CASSYQGWDEQFF. The CDR3 DNA sequence: TGTGCCAGCAGTTATCAGGGATGGGATGAGCAGTTCTTC. The chain combines TRBV6-5 with TRBJ2-1; possibly TRBD1 for D (5 bases). Trimming pared 3 bases from V and 8 bases from J, leaving 11 bases between. Germline CDR1 reads MNHEY; CDR2 reads SVGAGI. CDR3 length: 13 amino acids.

The chain carries TRBV2 and TRBJ1-4, with 9 positions matching TRBD1. Germline CDR1 SNHLY, CDR2 FYNNEI. The CDR3 is made up of 15 amino acids. With V trimmed by 6 bases and J by 10 bases, 12 bases remained unmatched. CDR3 bases: TGTGCCAGCAGCGGGCAGGGGACAGGGAGGGTAAAACTGTTTTTT. It is translated as CASSGQGTGRVKLFF. Full variable domain (remainder filled in from reference TRBV2 and TRBJ1-4): EPEVTQTPSHQVTQMGQEVILRCVPISNHLYFYWYRQILGQKVEFLVSFYNNEISEKSEIFDDQFSVERPDGSNFTLKIRSTKLEDSAMYFCASSGQGTGRVKLFFGSGTQLSVL.

V and J are TRBV5-4 and TRBJ2-3, with TRBD2 identical over 12 bases. Per germline, CDR1 SGHNT and CDR2 YYREEE (reference sequence). With 4 bases clipped from V and 6 bases from J, the junction kept 6 bases outside the gene matches. The CDR3 has 15 amino acids. In DNA form, the CDR3 reads TGTGCCAGCAGCGCCACTAGCGGGAGGCGCGATACGCAGTATTTT. This translates into CASSATSGRRDTQYF.

As to this clone: A read error may produce the germline difference seen at one junction end. V is TRBV7-7 and J is TRBJ2-1; maybe TRBD2 (5 bases). This CDR3 region has 13 residues. The germline gives CDR1 SSHAT, CDR2 FNYEAQ (reference sequence). The CDR3 DNA sequence: TGTGCTAGCAGCTTACCGGGGTCGGATGAGCAGTTCTTC. Amino acids: CASSLPGSDEQFF.

The chain has TRBV21-1 and TRBJ2-5; the D call of TRBD2 is as the table states it, not checked on the DNA. TRBV21-1 is a pseudogene segment. The CDR3 contains 14 residues. In DNA, the CDR3 is TGTGCCAGCGCGACGGCTGGGGGGGAAGGGACCCAGTACTTC. Protein sequence: CASATAGGEGTQYF.

This chain uses TRBV19 with TRBJ2-3, with D tentatively TRBD2 (5 bases). Germline CDR1 LNHDA, CDR2 SQIVND (reference sequence). V was shortened by 2 bases and J by 0 bases, with 9 bases between the two germline ends. There are 15 residues in the CDR3. CDR3 protein: CASSINRGSTDTQYF. The CDR3 DNA reads TGTGCCAGTAGTATAAATCGGGGAAGCACAGATACGCAGTATTTT.

The V call is TRBV19, the J call TRBJ1-2, with D perhaps TRBD1 (6 bases). Germline values: CDR1 LNHDA, CDR2 SQIVND (reference sequence). The V gene lost 4 bases and the J gene lost 5 bases, with 14 bases spanning the gap. The CDR3 spans 14 residues. In DNA form, the CDR3 reads TGTGCCAGTAGTACAGGGACATCTTGGTATGGCTACACCTTC. Protein product: CASSTGTSWYGYTF.

The chain combines TRBV28 with TRBJ2-7; 9 bases map to TRBD1. Germline trimming cut 5 bases from V and 9 bases from J; bases unmatched to any gene: 11. Per the germline V gene, CDR1 is MDHEN and CDR2 is SYDVKM. The CDR3 covers 14 residues. The CDR3 DNA reads as TGTGCCAGCAGTACTCTGGGACAGGGCACGGGGCAGTACTTC. This gives the protein CASSTLGQGTGQYF.

The chain is built from TRBV5-4 and TRBJ2-7; 10 nucleotides agree with TRBD1. V trimming: 4 bases; J trimming: 1 base; junction bases outside the gene matches: 5. The CDR3 runs to 15 residues. Germline CDR1 and CDR2: SGHNT and YYREEE (reference sequence). The CDR3: CASSKTGGYSYEQYF. In DNA form, the CDR3 reads TGTGCCAGCAGCAAGACAGGGGGCTATTCCTACGAGCAGTACTTC.